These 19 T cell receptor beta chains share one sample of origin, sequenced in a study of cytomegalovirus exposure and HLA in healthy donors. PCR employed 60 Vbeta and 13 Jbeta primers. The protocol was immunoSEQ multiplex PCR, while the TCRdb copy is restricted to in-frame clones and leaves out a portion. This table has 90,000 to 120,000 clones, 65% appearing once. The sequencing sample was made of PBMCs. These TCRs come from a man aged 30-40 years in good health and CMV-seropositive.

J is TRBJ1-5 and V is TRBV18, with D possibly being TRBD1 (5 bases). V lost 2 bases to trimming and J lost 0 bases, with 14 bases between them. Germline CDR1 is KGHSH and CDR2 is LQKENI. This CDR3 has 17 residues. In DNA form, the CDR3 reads TGTGCCAGCTCACCAACGAGACAGAGATATAGCAATCAGCCCCAGCATTTT. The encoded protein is CASSPTRQRYSNQPQHF.

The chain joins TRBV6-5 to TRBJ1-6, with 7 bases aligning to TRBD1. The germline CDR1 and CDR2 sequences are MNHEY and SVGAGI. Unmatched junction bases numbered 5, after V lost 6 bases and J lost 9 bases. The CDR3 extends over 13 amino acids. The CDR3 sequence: CASRQGLGSPLHF. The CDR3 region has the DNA TGTGCCAGCAGACAGGGGTTGGGTTCACCCCTCCACTTT.

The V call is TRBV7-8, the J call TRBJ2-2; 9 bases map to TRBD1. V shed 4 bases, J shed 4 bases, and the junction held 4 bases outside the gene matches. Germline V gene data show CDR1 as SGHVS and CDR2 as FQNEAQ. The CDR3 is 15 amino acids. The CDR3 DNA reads TGTGCCAGCAGCTCCGGGACAGGGAGCACCGGGGAGCTGTTTTTT. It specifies CASSSGTGSTGELFF. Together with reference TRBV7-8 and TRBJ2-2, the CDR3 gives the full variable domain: GAGVSQSPRYKVAKRGQDVALRCDPISGHVSLFWYQQALGQGPEFLTYFQNEAQLDKSGLPSDRFFAERPEGSVSTLKIQRTQQEDSAVYLCASSSGTGSTGELFFGEGSRLTVL.

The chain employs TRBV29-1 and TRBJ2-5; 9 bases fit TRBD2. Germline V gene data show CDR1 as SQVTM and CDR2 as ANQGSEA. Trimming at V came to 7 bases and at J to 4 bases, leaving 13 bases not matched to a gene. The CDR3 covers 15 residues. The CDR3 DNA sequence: TGCAGCGCCGGGATTTGGCGGGGGGGCCTAGAGACCCAGTACTTC. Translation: CSAGIWRGGLETQYF.

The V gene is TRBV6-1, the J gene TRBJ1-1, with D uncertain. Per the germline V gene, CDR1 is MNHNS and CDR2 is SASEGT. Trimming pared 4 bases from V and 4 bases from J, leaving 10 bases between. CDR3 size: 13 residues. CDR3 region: CASSVRAATEAFF. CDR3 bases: TGTGCCAGCAGTGTGCGGGCCGCCACTGAAGCTTTCTTT.

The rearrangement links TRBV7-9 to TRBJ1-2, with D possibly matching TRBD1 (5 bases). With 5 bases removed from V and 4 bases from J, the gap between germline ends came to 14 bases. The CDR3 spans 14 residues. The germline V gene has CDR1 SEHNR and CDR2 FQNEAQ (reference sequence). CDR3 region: CASSPVGAVYGYTF. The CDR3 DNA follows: TGTGCCAGCAGCCCCGTTGGGGCGGTCTATGGCTACACCTTC.

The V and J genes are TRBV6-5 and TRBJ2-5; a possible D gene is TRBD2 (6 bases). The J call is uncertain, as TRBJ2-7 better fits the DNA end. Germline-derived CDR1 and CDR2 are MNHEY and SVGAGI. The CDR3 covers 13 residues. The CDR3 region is CASRRESSYEQYF. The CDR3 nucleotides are TGTGCCAGCAGACGGGAGAGCTCCTACGAGCAGTACTTC.

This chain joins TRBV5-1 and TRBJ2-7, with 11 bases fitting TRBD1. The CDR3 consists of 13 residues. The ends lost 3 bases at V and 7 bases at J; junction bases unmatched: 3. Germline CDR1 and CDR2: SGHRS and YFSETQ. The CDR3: CASSSGTGGEQYF. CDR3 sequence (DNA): TGCGCCAGCAGCTCCGGGACAGGGGGGGAGCAGTACTTC.

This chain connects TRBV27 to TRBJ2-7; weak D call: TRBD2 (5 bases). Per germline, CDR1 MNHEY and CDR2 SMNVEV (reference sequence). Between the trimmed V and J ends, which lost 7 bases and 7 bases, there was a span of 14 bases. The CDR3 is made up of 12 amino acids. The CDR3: CASTTILGEQYF. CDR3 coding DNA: TGTGCCAGCACGACTATTCTCGGGGAGCAGTACTTC.

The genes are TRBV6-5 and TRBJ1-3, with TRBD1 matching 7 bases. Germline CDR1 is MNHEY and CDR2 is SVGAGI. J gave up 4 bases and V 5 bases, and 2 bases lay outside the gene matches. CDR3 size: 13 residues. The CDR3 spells CASSRDRGNTIYF. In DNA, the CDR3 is TGTGCCAGCAGTCGGGACAGAGGAAACACCATATATTTT.

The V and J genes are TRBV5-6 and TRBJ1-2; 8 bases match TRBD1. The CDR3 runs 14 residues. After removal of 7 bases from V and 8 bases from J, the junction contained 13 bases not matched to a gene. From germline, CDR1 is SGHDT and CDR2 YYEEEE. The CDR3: CASGRSVAGGGYTF. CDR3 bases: TGTGCCAGCGGTCGGTCGGTCGCAGGGGGCGGCTACACCTTC.

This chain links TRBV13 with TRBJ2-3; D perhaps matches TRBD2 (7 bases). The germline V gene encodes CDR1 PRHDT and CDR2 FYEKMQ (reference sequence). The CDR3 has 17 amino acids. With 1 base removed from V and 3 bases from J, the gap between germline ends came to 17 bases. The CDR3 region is CASSLERGGVRTDTQYF. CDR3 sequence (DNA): TGTGCCAGCAGCTTAGAAAGGGGGGGAGTTAGGACAGATACGCAGTATTTT. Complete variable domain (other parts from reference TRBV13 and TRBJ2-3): AAGVIQSPRHLIKEKRETATLKCYPIPRHDTVYWYQQGPGQDPQFLISFYEKMQSDKGSIPDRFSAQQFSDYHSELNMSSLELGDSALYFCASSLERGGVRTDTQYFGPGTRLTVL.

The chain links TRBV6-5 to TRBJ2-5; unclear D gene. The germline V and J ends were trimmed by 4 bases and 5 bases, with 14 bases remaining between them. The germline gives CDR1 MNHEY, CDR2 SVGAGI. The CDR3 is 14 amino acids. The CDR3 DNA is TGTGCCAGCAGTTCCTTACCGGCCGGGGAGACCCAGTACTTC. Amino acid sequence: CASSSLPAGETQYF.

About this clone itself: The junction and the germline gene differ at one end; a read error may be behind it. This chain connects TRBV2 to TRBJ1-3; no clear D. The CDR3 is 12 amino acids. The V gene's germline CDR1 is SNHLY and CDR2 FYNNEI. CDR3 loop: CASSTSVNTIYF. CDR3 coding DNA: TGTGCCAGCTCAACTTCTGTAAACACCATATATTTT.

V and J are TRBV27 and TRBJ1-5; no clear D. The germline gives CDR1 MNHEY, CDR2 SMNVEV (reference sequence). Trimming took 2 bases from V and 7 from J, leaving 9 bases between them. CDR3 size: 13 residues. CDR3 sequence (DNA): TGTGCCAGCAGTTTAGGCACGTTCCAGCCCCAGCATTTT. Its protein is CASSLGTFQPQHF.

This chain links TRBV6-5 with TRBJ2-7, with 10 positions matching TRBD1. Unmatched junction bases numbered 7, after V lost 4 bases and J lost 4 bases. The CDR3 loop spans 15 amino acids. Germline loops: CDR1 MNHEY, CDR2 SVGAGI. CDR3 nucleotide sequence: TGTGCCAGCAGTTCGCTGACAGGGGGCGCGTACGAGCAGTACTTC. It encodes CASSSLTGGAYEQYF.

CDR3: CASSFRQGETQYF. CDR3 DNA sequence: TGCGCCAGCAGCTTTAGACAGGGGGAGACCCAGTACTTC. The rearrangement links TRBV4-1 to TRBJ2-5; 8 positions match TRBD1. Trimming removed 5 bases from V and 5 bases from J; junction bases left unmatched: 4. Germline CDR1 MGHRA, CDR2 YSYEKL. The CDR3 runs 13 residues.

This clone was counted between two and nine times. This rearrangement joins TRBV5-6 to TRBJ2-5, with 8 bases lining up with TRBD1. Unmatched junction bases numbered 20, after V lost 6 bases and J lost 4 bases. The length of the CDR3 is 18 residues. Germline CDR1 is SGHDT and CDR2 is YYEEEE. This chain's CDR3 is CASTSLGETGDELETQYF. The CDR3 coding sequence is TGTGCCAGCACCTCGCTAGGGGAGACAGGGGATGAATTAGAGACCCAGTACTTC.

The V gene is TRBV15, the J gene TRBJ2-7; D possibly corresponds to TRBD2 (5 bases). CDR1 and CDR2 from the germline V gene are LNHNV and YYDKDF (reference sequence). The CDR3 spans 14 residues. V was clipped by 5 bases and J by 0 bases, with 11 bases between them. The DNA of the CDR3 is TGTGCCACCAGCTTGACTATACGCTCCTACGAGCAGTACTTC. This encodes CATSLTIRSYEQYF.